A selection of T cell receptor beta chains follows, all from one sample in a study of identical twins. TCRdb called the 5' RACE reads again in MiXCR, with one record for every CDR3 protein. The table records approximately 1.8 million distinct CDR3 sequences, roughly 35% of them present only once. Sequencing was carried out using cord blood. The receptor source for this set is a newborn girl in good health. Both conserved end residues are part of each CDR3. The D gene is left open where the match is weak. Clone sizes are given selectively: once, few, many, or a class where the clone is expanded.

D gene	V gene	J gene	clone size	CDR3 DNA	CDR3 protein
TRBD1	TRBV9	TRBJ2-4	NA	TGTGCCAGCAGCCGAACCACAGGGGGAGCAAACATTCAGTACTTC	CASSRTTGGANIQYF
TRBD1	TRBV28	TRBJ1-6	NA	TGTGCCAGCGAGGGGGCCGACAAGTATAATTCACCCCTCCACTTT	CASEGADKYNSPLHF
TRBD1	TRBV4-1	TRBJ1-2	many	TGCGCCAGCAGCCAAGAAGCACAGGGGGACTATGGCTACACCTTC	CASSQEAQGDYGYTF
NA	TRBV9	TRBJ1-1	few	TGTGCCAGCAGCCCTAGCGGGCGACTCACTGAAGCTTTCTTT	CASSPSGRLTEAFF
NA	TRBV5-1	TRBJ2-2	NA	TGCGCCAGCAGCTTGGCGGGAGAATCCGGGGAGCTGTTTTTT	CASSLAGESGELFF
TRBD2	TRBV10-2	TRBJ2-3	once	TGCGCCAGCAGGGGACTAGCGGGGGGGGCAGATACGCAGTATTTT	CASRGLAGGADTQYF
TRBD2	TRBV20-1	TRBJ2-7	few	TGCTCTCTAGCGGGAGGCATCTCCTACGAGCAGTACTTC	CSLAGGISYEQYF
NA	TRBV6-1	TRBJ2-1	NA	TGTGCCAGCAAGTCGGGCGATGAGCAGTTCTTC	CASKSGDEQFF
NA	TRBV10-3	TRBJ2-5	NA	TGTGCCATCAGTGAGTCAGAGGGGCTGTCCTACAATGAGCAGTACTTC	CAISESEGLSYNEQYF
NA	TRBV5-6	TRBJ2-1	few	TGTGCCAGCAGCTTGATCGTGGACAATGAGCAGTTCTTC	CASSLIVDNEQFF
TRBD1	TRBV11-2	TRBJ1-2	NA	TGTGTCAGCAGCTTAGCTGGGACAGGGGCCAACTATGGCTACACCTTC	CVSSLAGTGANYGYTF
TRBD2	TRBV20-1	TRBJ2-3	once	TGCAGTGCTAGCTCATCATTTGCGGGAGGATTTAAAGATACGCAGTATTTT	CSASSSFAGGFKDTQYF
TRBD1	TRBV29-1	TRBJ1-1	NA	TGCAGCGTTGGCAGGGGGTACACTGAAGCTTTCTTT	CSVGRGYTEAFF
TRBD1	TRBV6-6	TRBJ2-4	few	TGTGCCAGCAGTTATACAGGGGGAAAAAACATTCAGTACTTC	CASSYTGGKNIQYF